The 2 T cell receptor beta chains presented below share a single source sample, sequenced in a study of T cell clones after liver transplantation. Some clones are missing from TCRdb's copy, which holds only in-frame ones; the method was immunoSEQ multiplex PCR. This table holds just over 80,000 clones, about 82% found once. The sample here was CD4+ T cells from blood, taken around 45 months after liver transplant. These TCRs come from a human patient who received a liver transplant. T cells may partly derive from the graft donor.

The rearrangement links TRBV4-2 to TRBJ1-3; the D gene is possibly TRBD1 (6 bases). The ends were cut back, 3 bases at V and 6 bases at J, with 9 bases in the middle. The CDR3 is made up of 13 amino acids. Germline CDR1 reads LGHNA; CDR2 reads YNFKEQ. CDR3 amino acids: CASSQAGANTIYF. The CDR3 nucleotides are TGTGCCAGCAGCCAGGCAGGGGCAAACACCATATATTTT.

Only one count was recorded for this clone. The chain uses TRBV9 and TRBJ2-1, with D unclear. The germline gives CDR1 SGDLS, CDR2 YYNGEE. Trimming cost V 5 bases and J 0 bases, with 12 bases left between them. CDR3 size: 15 residues. CDR3 amino acids: CASSLTPDSYNEQFF. CDR3 coding DNA: TGTGCCAGCAGTCTCACTCCGGACTCCTACAATGAGCAGTTCTTC.